Following are 27 T cell receptor beta chains from one sample sequenced in a study of vaccination effects on CD4 cells after COVID-19. Within the ViraFEST assay, antigen-specific CD4+ T cells underwent expansion with viral peptide pools prior to sequencing. Subsequent to a culture period of more than 8 days, CD4+ T cells were isolated. A positive SARS-CoV-2 PCR test fell between March and December 2020. Two-dose vaccination with either BNT162b2 or mRNA-1273 was given to the participants. TCRdb keeps only in-frame clones here, not all; method: immunoSEQ multiplex PCR. The data show about 17,000 clones, 65% to 75% seen once. The antigens of these receptors remain unknown. Sample: CD4+ T cells from PBMCs cultured with SARS-CoV-2 spike peptides, taken after COVID-19 vaccination. The receptor source for this set is a human donor who had a prior SARS-CoV-2 infection.

In its sample, this clone was seen a few times. The genes are TRBV10-3 and TRBJ2-7; D is possibly TRBD2 (6 bases). The V gene lost 3 bases and the J gene lost 5 bases, with 17 bases spanning the gap. Germline CDR1 and CDR2: ENHRY and SYGVKD. This CDR3 has 15 amino acids. The CDR3 protein is CAISEPGGANDEQYF. The DNA for the CDR3 is TGTGCCATCAGTGAACCGGGCGGGGCCAACGACGAGCAGTACTTC.

This clone was observed a handful of times. The rearrangement uses TRBV2 and TRBJ1-4; TRBD1 aligns across 10 bases. The trim removed 6 bases at V and 8 bases at J, leaving 6 bases unmatched. The CDR3 sequence is 14 residues long. The germline CDR1 and CDR2 sequences are SNHLY and FYNNEI. CDR3 nucleotide sequence: TGTGCCAGCAGCGTAGACAGGGGGCGGGAAAAACTGTTTTTT. Translated, it gives CASSVDRGREKLFF.

This sequence joins TRBV19 and TRBJ2-7; possibly TRBD2 for D (5 bases). V was clipped by 5 bases and J by 4 bases, with 12 bases between them. The CDR3 loop spans 13 amino acids. The V gene's germline CDR1 is LNHDA and CDR2 SQIVND (reference sequence). The chain's CDR3 is CASSVVGGYEQYF. The CDR3 coding sequence is TGTGCCAGTAGTGTCGTAGGCGGGTACGAGCAGTACTTC.

This clone has more than one count but fewer than ten. The chain has TRBV15 and TRBJ2-4; 8 bases map to TRBD1. The J segment lost 8 bases and the V segment lost 5 bases, leaving 8 bases of the junction unmatched. The length of the CDR3 is 14 residues. Germline loops: CDR1 LNHNV, CDR2 YYDKDF (reference sequence). The DNA for the CDR3 is TGTGCCACCAGCCGGACAGGGTTCAAGGACATTCAGTACTTC. Its translation: CATSRTGFKDIQYF.

The rearrangement links TRBV30 to TRBJ1-6; D perhaps matches TRBD1 (6 bases). Per the germline V gene, CDR1 is GTSNPN and CDR2 is SVGIG (reference sequence). The CDR3 spans 14 residues. V lost 5 bases and J lost 5, with 13 bases in between. The CDR3 DNA sequence: TGTGCCTGGGGTGGACAGATCGATAATTCACCCCTCCACTTT. Protein sequence: CAWGGQIDNSPLHF.

The V call is TRBV24-1, the J call TRBJ2-5; 9 bases agree with TRBD1. J was trimmed by 5 bases and V by 8 bases; bases with no gene match: 8. Germline assignment: CDR1 KGHDR and CDR2 SFDVKD. This CDR3 contains 14 residues. CDR3 in DNA: TGTGCCACCAATCCCGGGACAGGGTTCGAGACCCAGTACTTC. Protein: CATNPGTGFETQYF.

This clone was observed once. The chain recombines TRBV19 with TRBJ1-1; tentatively, D is TRBD1 (6 bases). Germline V gives CDR1 LNHDA, CDR2 SQIVND (reference sequence). The length of the CDR3 is 13 residues. V shed 6 bases and J shed 6 bases, with 14 bases lying between them. The CDR3 bases are TGTGCCAGTAGCCCAGACAGGATTGCTGAAGCTTTCTTT. Amino acids: CASSPDRIAEAFF.

The chain joins TRBV5-5 to TRBJ2-5, with D possibly TRBD1 on 6 matching bases. The CDR3 has 16 amino acids. Germline V CDR1 and CDR2: SGHKS, YYEKEE (reference sequence). V was cut by 0 bases and J by 5 bases, with 17 bases left in between. CDR3 nucleotide sequence: TGTGCCAGCAGCTTGGTAGTGGGGGCGGAGTCTGAGACCCAGTACTTC. This sequence encodes CASSLVVGAESETQYF.

The V gene is TRBV27, the J gene TRBJ2-3; 7 positions agree with TRBD1. The ends lost 4 bases at V and 6 bases at J; junction bases unmatched: 4. Germline V gene lookup returns CDR1 MNHEY and CDR2 SMNVEV (reference sequence). This CDR3 spans 13 amino acids. The CDR3 DNA is TGTGCCAGCAGTTGGGACAGAGGGGATACGCAGTATTTT. Protein product: CASSWDRGDTQYF.

The chain combines TRBV5-1 with TRBJ2-7; TRBD2 is a possible D gene (6 bases). Germline-derived CDR1 and CDR2 are SGHRS and YFSETQ. The CDR3 loop spans 14 amino acids. V lost 4 bases and J 1 base, leaving 12 bases between the germline ends. In DNA, the CDR3 is TGCGCCAGCAGCGATTCCGGGGGATCCTACGAGCAGTACTTC. It codes for CASSDSGGSYEQYF.

This sequence joins TRBV6-2 or TRBV6-3 and TRBJ2-7; 10 nucleotides match TRBD2. The junction had 5 bases not matched to a gene; V was cut back by 5 bases and J by 1 base. Germline CDR1 and CDR2: MNHEY and SVGEGT. CDR3 size: 15 residues. The CDR3 reads CASSRAGGPSYEQYF. The CDR3 nucleotides read TGTGCCAGCAGTCGAGCGGGAGGGCCATCCTACGAGCAGTACTTC.

The genes are TRBV4-2 and TRBJ1-4; D might be TRBD1 (6 bases). The CDR3 has 18 residues. V lost 1 base and J 7 bases, leaving 22 bases between the germline ends. Germline V gene lookup returns CDR1 LGHNA and CDR2 YNFKEQ. For the CDR3, the DNA is TGTGCCAGCAGCCAAGTTGCCGCGGGGGGGCCCATGATTGAAAAACTGTTTTTT. Its protein is CASSQVAAGGPMIEKLFF.

By share, this clone counts as medium-sized. This chain connects TRBV6-4 to TRBJ1-2; maybe TRBD1 (6 bases). Germline V CDR1 and CDR2: MRHNA, SNTAGT. The CDR3 runs to 13 residues. Trimming took 2 bases from V and 6 from J, leaving 10 bases between them. Here the CDR3 reads CASSDRGAHGYTF. DNA for the CDR3: TGTGCCAGCAGTGACAGGGGGGCCCATGGCTACACCTTC.

CDR3 residues: CATSRRYGEGSETQYF. In DNA form, the CDR3 reads TGTGCCACCAGCAGACGATATGGAGAGGGGTCGGAGACCCAGTACTTC. The rearrangement joins TRBV15 to TRBJ2-5; D may match TRBD1 or TRBD2 (5 bases each). V gave up 2 bases and J gave up 5 bases, with 18 bases separating them. CDR3 length equals 16 residues. Per germline, CDR1 LNHNV and CDR2 YYDKDF (reference sequence). The variable domain in full, with the rest retrieved from reference TRBV15 and TRBJ2-5, is DAMVIQNPRYQVTQFGKPVTLSCSQTLNHNVMYWYQQKSSQAPKLLFHYYDKDFNNEADTPDNFQSRRPNTSFCFLDIRSPGLGDTAMYLCATSRRYGEGSETQYFGPGTRLLVL.

The chain links TRBV6-5 to TRBJ2-4; 9 bases are shared with TRBD2. Per germline, CDR1 MNHEY and CDR2 SVGAGI. The J segment lost 5 bases and the V segment lost 2 bases, leaving 7 bases of the junction unmatched. The CDR3 has 16 amino acids. The CDR3 here is CASSYRREGRENIQYF. DNA for the CDR3: TGTGCCAGCAGTTACCGGCGGGAGGGCCGGGAAAACATTCAGTACTTC.

The CDR3 DNA reads as TGTGCCAGCAGCTTCCTTCCCGGGGAGGGGAACAATGAGCAGTTCTTC. Translated, it gives CASSFLPGEGNNEQFF. The chain uses TRBV5-5 and TRBJ2-1; 7 bases are shared with TRBD2. The CDR3 consists of 16 residues. V lost 2 bases and J lost 5; bases outside the gene matches: 10. CDR1 is SGHKS, CDR2 YYEKEE, per germline (reference sequence).

J is TRBJ1-1 and V is TRBV30, with D perhaps matching TRBD1 (6 bases). In germline, CDR1 is GTSNPN, CDR2 SVGIG (reference sequence). There are 17 residues in the CDR3. V dropped 3 bases and J dropped 5 bases, with 25 bases sitting between them. CDR3 amino acids: CAWRGTSGGHSRTEAFF. The DNA of the CDR3 is TGTGCCTGGAGGGGAACGAGTGGGGGGCATTCCCGGACTGAAGCTTTCTTT.

The chain joins TRBV24-1 to TRBJ2-3; D may be TRBD2 (6 bases). The CDR3 is made up of 19 amino acids. The V gene lost 9 bases and the J gene lost 2 bases, with 29 bases spanning the gap. Germline CDR1 reads KGHDR; CDR2 reads SFDVKD. CDR3 sequence: CATGPFPLALNGPTDTQYF. CDR3 nucleotides: TGTGCCACCGGACCATTCCCACTAGCACTGAACGGTCCCACAGATACGCAGTATTTT.

This clone was seen more than once but under ten times. This rearrangement joins TRBV4-1 to TRBJ2-1; the D gene is possibly TRBD2 (7 bases). V was shortened by 4 bases and J by 7 bases, with 23 bases between the two germline ends. CDR1 and CDR2 (germline): MGHRA, YSYEKL. The CDR3 has 17 residues. CDR3 sequence reads: CASSRGGLAVLGNEQFF. The CDR3 region has the DNA TGCGCCAGCAGCCGGGGGGGGCTAGCGGTCTTGGGGAATGAGCAGTTCTTC.

CDR3 amino acids: CASSRGFPIFEQYF. DNA for the CDR3: TGTGCCAGCTCCCGGGGATTCCCTATTTTCGAGCAGTACTTC. This chain uses TRBV18 with TRBJ2-7; D might be TRBD2 (5 bases). This CDR3 contains 14 residues. V lost 6 bases, J lost 6 bases, and 18 bases lay in between. Germline V CDR1 and CDR2: KGHSH, LQKENI.

The chain joins TRBV3-1 (or the pseudogene TRBV3-2) to TRBJ1-5; the D gene is possibly TRBD1 (6 bases). V shed 0 bases and J shed 9 bases, with 18 bases lying between them. CDR1 and CDR2 from the germline V gene are LGHDT and YNNKEL (reference sequence). The CDR3 is 16 amino acids. The CDR3 here is CASSQDLGQMSGPQHF. In nucleotides, the CDR3 is TGTGCCAGCAGCCAAGATCTCGGACAGATGAGCGGGCCCCAGCATTTT.

This chain links TRBV7-6 with TRBJ2-5; D may be TRBD1 (7 bases). The CDR3 length is 15 residues. Germline lookup yields CDR1 SGHVS and CDR2 FNYEAQ. V lost 5 bases to trimming and J lost 5 bases, with 18 bases between them. The CDR3 loop reads CASSRGTGEAETQYF. The CDR3, as DNA: TGTGCCAGCAGCCGAGGAACAGGGGAGGCCGAGACCCAGTACTTC.

This sequence joins TRBV5-5 and TRBJ1-2, with D perhaps TRBD1 (6 bases). Germline V gene sequence: CDR1 SGHKS, CDR2 YYEKEE (reference sequence). V lost 3 bases and J 4 bases, leaving 16 bases between the germline ends. CDR3 size: 15 residues. Written as DNA, the CDR3 is TGTGCCAGCAGCTACGGACAGACCTCTAGCTATGGCTACACCTTC. Encoded protein: CASSYGQTSSYGYTF.

The chain couples TRBV11-3 to TRBJ1-2; D call uncertain. CDR3 length: 12 amino acids. Germline V gene data show CDR1 as SGHNT and CDR2 as YENEEA. Trimming left V 1 base short and J 7 bases short, with 7 bases between. The CDR3, as DNA: TGTGCCAGCAGCTTAGGAGCGACTGGCTACACCTTC. This sequence encodes CASSLGATGYTF.

This clone was observed a few times. The chain employs TRBV9 and TRBJ2-7, with D perhaps TRBD2 (6 bases). CDR3 length: 14 residues. V was trimmed by 0 bases and J by 6 bases, leaving 13 bases between them. Germline-derived CDR1 and CDR2 are SGDLS and YYNGEE. This CDR3 reads CASSVGDERAEQYF. CDR3 bases: TGTGCCAGCAGCGTAGGGGACGAGCGGGCCGAGCAGTACTTC.

The chain carries TRBV19 and TRBJ2-7, with TRBD1 identical over 7 bases. CDR3 size: 15 residues. Germline CDR1 is LNHDA and CDR2 is SQIVND (reference sequence). J was trimmed by 0 bases and V by 5 bases; bases with no gene match: 7. The CDR3 here is CASSGPGQLSYEQYF. The CDR3 nucleotides read TGTGCCAGTAGTGGGCCGGGACAGCTCTCCTACGAGCAGTACTTC.

The chain is built from TRBV11-3 and TRBJ2-5, with D unresolved. CDR3 length: 13 residues. The germline CDR1 and CDR2 sequences are SGHNT and YENEEA. The germline V and J ends were trimmed by 6 bases and 2 bases, with 10 bases remaining between them. The CDR3 region has the DNA TGTGCCAGCAGATTATTATCGCAAGAGACCCAGTACTTC. This encodes CASRLLSQETQYF.